Listed below are T cell receptor beta chains from one sample, sequenced in a study of cytomegalovirus exposure and HLA in healthy donors. The table came from immunoSEQ multiplex PCR; TCRdb's copy has only in-frame clones and leaves some out. The sample comprises 85,000 to 100,000 clones, roughly 77% of which are singletons, and about 7.9% rests with the top ten. Sequenced sample: PBMCs. These receptors were collected from a man between 25 and 39 years old in good health and CMV-seronegative. CDR3s include the opening cysteine and the closing phenylalanine or tryptophan. D genes are given only for firm matches. Where a row states a size, it is once, few, many or the class of an expanded clone; other rows omit it.

TRBV2	NA	NA	TRBJ2-7	TGTGCCAGCAGTGAGTTGGGGGCGTCATCCTACGAGCAGTACTTC	CASSELGASSYEQYF
TRBV4-3	NA	TRBD2	TRBJ2-6	TGCGCCAGCAGCCGGGAGGGTTTTTCTGGGGCCAACGTCCTGACTTTC	CASSREGFSGANVLTF
TRBV5-1	NA	TRBD1	TRBJ1-6	TGCGCCAGCAGCTCAGGACAGGGATCAAATTCACCCCTCCACTTT	CASSSGQGSNSPLHF
TRBV25-1	few	NA	TRBJ2-2	TGTGCCAGCAGTCAAGGGGCTGAGACCGGGGAGCTGTTTTTT	CASSQGAETGELFF
TRBV10-3	few	NA	TRBJ2-1	TGTGCCATCAGTGAGGTCCTGGTTTCGGTTGAGCAGTTCTTC	CAISEVLVSVEQFF
TRBV25-1	NA	TRBD1	TRBJ2-1	TGTGCCAGCAGTGACGGACAGGGGACAGTCAATGAGCAGTTCTTC	CASSDGQGTVNEQFF
TRBV4-2	NA	NA	TRBJ2-7	TGTGCCAGCAGCCAAGAAGGACACATCGACGAGCAGTACTTC	CASSQEGHIDEQYF
TRBV4-2	few	TRBD1	TRBJ1-6	TGTGCCAGCAGCCACGGGACAGAAAATTCACCCCTCCACTTT	CASSHGTENSPLHF
TRBV10-1	few	NA	TRBJ1-2	TGCGCCAGCAGTGAGAAGGGAGTCTATGGCTACACCTTC	CASSEKGVYGYTF
TRBV28	NA	TRBD1	TRBJ1-1	TGTGCCAGCGGGGCAGGGGGCTCGGTTCCGGGGAACACTGAAGCTTTCTTT	CASGAGGSVPGNTEAFF
TRBV7-9	NA	NA	TRBJ1-5	TGTGCCAGCAGCTTATTTCGCGGGGGCCTCAACAATCAGCCCCAGCATTTT	CASSLFRGGLNNQPQHF
TRBV5-1	few	TRBD2	TRBJ2-2	TGCGCCAGCAGCTTGTGGGCGGGAGGTGGGAACACCGGGGAGCTGTTTTTT	CASSLWAGGGNTGELFF
TRBV5-1	NA	TRBD2	TRBJ2-7	TGCGCCAGCAGAGCCCCTAGCGGATACGAGCAGTACTTC	CASRAPSGYEQYF
TRBV5-1	NA	TRBD1	TRBJ2-7	TGCGCCAGCAGCTTAGGGACAGGGTCCGAGCAGTACTTC	CASSLGTGSEQYF
TRBV28	NA	NA	TRBJ1-1	TGTGCCAGCAGAACAGGGCCCACTGAAGCTTTCTTT	CASRTGPTEAFF
TRBV6-1	NA	TRBD1	TRBJ2-2	TGTGCCAGCAATTTAGACAGGGGGCGCACCGGGGAGCTGTTTTTT	CASNLDRGRTGELFF
TRBV4-3	few	TRBD2	TRBJ2-7	TGCGCCAGCAGCCAAACTAGCGGACAACCCTACGAGCAGTACTTC	CASSQTSGQPYEQYF
TRBV14	NA	NA	TRBJ2-5	TGTGCCAGCAGCCAAGTTGTACAGGAGACCCAGTACTTC	CASSQVVQETQYF
TRBV27	NA	NA	TRBJ2-2	TGTGCCAGCAGTCTACTCCCCGACACCGGGGAGCTGTTTTTT	CASSLLPDTGELFF
TRBV18	few	TRBD1	TRBJ2-7	TGTGCCAGCTCTAGGGGACAGAACTCCTACGAGCAGTACTTC	CASSRGQNSYEQYF
TRBV4-3	NA	NA	TRBJ2-3	TGCGCCAGCAGCCAAGTTCGGACAGATACGCAGTATTTT	CASSQVRTDTQYF
TRBV5-1	NA	NA	TRBJ1-5	TGCGCCAGCAGCGCAACAGGGACCAATCAGCCCCAGCATTTT	CASSATGTNQPQHF
TRBV10-3	NA	TRBD1	TRBJ1-4	TGTGCCATCAGTGAGGGGGACAGCCGCGAAAAACTGTTTTTT	CAISEGDSREKLFF
TRBV7-7	once	NA	TRBJ2-5	TGTGCCAGCAGCCCCGGGAGACGCCAAGAGACCCAGTACTTC	CASSPGRRQETQYF
TRBV9	once	NA	TRBJ2-2	TGTGCCAGCAGCGTAGCCAACAACGCGAACACCGGGGAGCTGTTTTTT	CASSVANNANTGELFF
TRBV6-5	few	TRBD1	TRBJ1-1	TGTGCCAGCAGGAGACAGGGGATGCAGAACACTGAAGCTTTCTTT	CASRRQGMQNTEAFF
TRBV15	few	NA	TRBJ1-5	TGTGCCACCAGCAAAGGGGGTAGCAATCAGCCCCAGCATTTT	CATSKGGSNQPQHF
TRBV25-1	NA	TRBD1	TRBJ1-2	TGTGCCAGCAGTGAACAACCCGGCGACGGACAGGGGGGAGGCTACACCTTC	CASSEQPGDGQGGGYTF
TRBV20-1	NA	NA	TRBJ2-5	TGCAGTGCCCCTAGACCAGAGACCCAGTACTTC	CSAPRPETQYF
TRBV25-1	NA	NA	TRBJ1-2	TGTGCCAGCGGAGAAAGTTGGGGCTACACCTTC	CASGESWGYTF
TRBV4-3	NA	NA	TRBJ2-6	TGCGCCAGCAGCCAAAGGGCGGGGCGAGCAAATGGGGCCAACGTCCTGACTTTC	CASSQRAGRANGANVLTF
TRBV7-2	NA	NA	TRBJ2-2	TGTGCCAGCAGCAAGGGGTATACGGGCGGGGAGCTGTTTTTT	CASSKGYTGGELFF
TRBV7-3	once	TRBD2	TRBJ2-1	TGTGCCAGCAGCCCCCACCCCCCATTAGCGGGGGTTTACAATGAGCAGTTCTTC	CASSPHPPLAGVYNEQFF
TRBV6-5	NA	NA	TRBJ1-5	TGTGCCAGCAGTTACGCGCTGGAGGGGAGTCAGCCCCAGCATTTT	CASSYALEGSQPQHF
TRBV30	NA	NA	TRBJ1-2	TGTGCCTTGCAAGACAGGCTCTATGGCTACACCTTC	CALQDRLYGYTF
TRBV5-4	NA	TRBD2	TRBJ2-5	TGTGCCAGCAGCTTACACGGGGGAGCGGGGGAGACCCAGTACTTC	CASSLHGGAGETQYF
TRBV14	NA	TRBD1	TRBJ2-7	TGTGCCAGCAGCCGGAGGACAGGGAACTACGAGCAGTACTTC	CASSRRTGNYEQYF
TRBV18	NA	NA	TRBJ1-1	TGTGCCAGCTCACCCGCCGGGGTGCGGAACACTGAAGCTTTCTTT	CASSPAGVRNTEAFF
TRBV6-7	NA	TRBD1	TRBJ1-5	TGTGCCAGCCGGACTCGGACAGGGAGCAATCAGCCCCAGCATTTT	CASRTRTGSNQPQHF
TRBV6-1	NA	TRBD2	TRBJ2-1	TGTGCCAGCAGAATAATAGCGGGGTACAACAATGAGCAGTTCTTC	CASRIIAGYNNEQFF
TRBV19	NA	TRBD1	TRBJ1-5	TGTGCCAGTAGTACTGACAGGGGGAGAGGGCAGCCCCAGCATTTT	CASSTDRGRGQPQHF
TRBV10-2	NA	TRBD2	TRBJ2-1	TGCGCCAGCTCCTCGGGTCTAGCGGCGTACAATGAGCAGTTCTTC	CASSSGLAAYNEQFF
TRBV25-1	NA	TRBD1	TRBJ2-2	TGTGCCAGCCGACAGGGGGCTGACACCGGGGAGCTGTTTTTT	CASRQGADTGELFF
TRBV20-1	NA	NA	TRBJ2-7	TGCAGTGTGGGCAGAACCTACGAGCAGTACTTC	CSVGRTYEQYF
TRBV5-1	NA	NA	TRBJ1-2	TGCGCCAGCAGCGCCGGACAGAACTATGGCTACACCTTC	CASSAGQNYGYTF
TRBV5-1	NA	NA	TRBJ2-5	TGCGCCAGCAGTTTGGTAGGGACTCAAGAGACCCAGTACTTC	CASSLVGTQETQYF
TRBV12-5	NA	TRBD2	TRBJ2-1	TGTGCTAGTGGTTCCATGACTAGCGGGACAAACAATGAGCAGTTCTTC	CASGSMTSGTNNEQFF
TRBV5-1	NA	TRBD1	TRBJ2-7	TGCGCCAGCAGCGTTGACAGGGCCCCCTACGAGCAGTACTTC	CASSVDRAPYEQYF
TRBV9	NA	TRBD1	TRBJ2-7	TGTGCCAGCAGCGGGACAGGGTCCGAGCAGTACTTC	CASSGTGSEQYF
TRBV7-6	NA	NA	TRBJ2-1	TGTGCCAGCAGCTTAAAGCGGCTATCCTACAATGAGCAGTTCTTC	CASSLKRLSYNEQFF
TRBV6-4	NA	NA	TRBJ1-2	TGTGCCAGCAGTGAAACAGGTGTTGGCTACACCTTC	CASSETGVGYTF
TRBV4-2	few	NA	TRBJ2-1	TGTGCCAGCAGCCTACATCCCGAGGCCCGCTCCTACAATGAGCAGTTCTTC	CASSLHPEARSYNEQFF
TRBV6-5	NA	NA	TRBJ2-3	TGTGCCAGCAGTTACGACAGGTCCACAGATACGCAGTATTTT	CASSYDRSTDTQYF
TRBV25-1	NA	TRBD1	TRBJ2-7	TGTGCCAGCAGTGACGGACAGGGAAGGGGCTACGAGCAGTACTTC	CASSDGQGRGYEQYF
TRBV6-6	NA	TRBD2	TRBJ2-3	TGTGCCAGCAGTTCGACTAGCGGGGGATATACGCAGTATTTT	CASSSTSGGYTQYF
TRBV6-6	NA	TRBD2	TRBJ2-3	TGTGCCAGCAGTTTACAACTAGCGGGGGGGATAGACACGCAGTATTTT	CASSLQLAGGIDTQYF
TRBV19	NA	NA	TRBJ2-7	TGTGCCAGTAGTATAATGGGAGGTGGACTTACCTACGAGCAGTACTTC	CASSIMGGGLTYEQYF
TRBV27	NA	NA	TRBJ2-7	TGTGCCAGCAGTTTACAGGCTAGCTGGAAGGGCGAGCAGTACTTC	CASSLQASWKGEQYF
TRBV6-6	NA	NA	TRBJ1-6	TGTGCCAGCGGCCCTCCGGAAACAGTCCACTTT	CASGPPETVHF
TRBV9	NA	NA	TRBJ1-2	TGTGCCAGCAGCGGGGCCTATGGCTACACCTTC	CASSGAYGYTF